The TCR beta chain described here comes from a study of shared clonotypes between healthy human individuals. Study-level results: Between a handful of donors, naive CD4 clonotypes were shared at a level of about 5%.

As concerns this clone: No antigen is known for it. Within the sample, other DNA sequences also encode this same CDR3.

Assay runs were performed at deep level. Measured with immunoSEQ multiplex PCR; TCRdb has only the in-frame clones, and not every one. The sample lists 2 million to 3 million clones; under 95% were seen once. The V gene end was trimmed by 4 bases and the J gene end by 8 bases; junction bases not matched to a gene: 7. Germline lookup yields CDR1 SGHTA and CDR2 FQGNSA. The CDR3 contains 14 residues. Sequencing input: naive CD4+ T cells from PBMCs. As to subset: CD45RA+ positively selected. V gene TRBV7-2 combines with J gene TRBJ1-4, with 7 bases aligning to TRBD1. The clonotype comes from a man aged 18 to 29 in good health. Some clones in this sample may be carry-over from other donors' samples. The CDR3 bases are TGTGCCAGCAGCTCCCGACAGGGAGGGGAAAAACTGTTTTTT. Amino acid sequence: CASSSRQGGEKLFF.